These 17 T cell receptor beta chains were sequenced from one sample in a study of regulatory T cells in long-lasting Graves disease (dated by TCRdb to about 2021). Library prep was done by multiplex PCR. Data came from an Illumina HiSeq 4000. To build TCR beta libraries, CDR3 regions were amplified by Arm-PCR using iRepertoire HTBI primers. In-frame beta chains were kept once TCRdb had trimmed the public reads at Q25 with fastp and called clones with MiXCR. All rows with the same CDR3 protein become a single entry with the most common DNA and genes. The sample has almost 350,000 distinct CDR3 sequences on record, around 19% of them singletons. Less than 35% of the sample is in the top ten clones. The sample's time point label is to be understood as: persistent/refractory GD, antithyroid drugs over 5 years with positive TRAb. RNA was extracted from PBMCs in TRIzol for both TCR sequencing and RNA sequencing.

This sample comprised peripheral blood mononuclear cells (PBMCs), obtained when the disease was refractory, from a patient treated with antithyroid drugs. Source of these receptors: a female donor with Graves disease.

The V gene is TRBV11-2, the J gene TRBJ2-2, with 7 bases identical to TRBD1. This CDR3 is 18 amino acids long. Trimming at V came to 2 bases and at J to 5 bases, leaving 14 bases not matched to a gene. Germline V gene lookup returns CDR1 SGHAT and CDR2 FQNNGV. Here the CDR3 DNA reads TGTGCCAGCAGCTTACCTCCGACAGGGATACAGAGGACCGGGGAGCTGTTTTTT. Translated, it gives CASSLPPTGIQRTGELFF.

The rearrangement uses TRBV11-3 and TRBJ1-1; perhaps TRBD1 as D (5 bases). V dropped 3 bases and J dropped 4 bases, with 9 bases sitting between them. The germline CDR1 and CDR2 sequences are SGHNT and YENEEA. CDR3 length: 13 residues. As DNA, the CDR3 is TGTGCCAGCAGCTTTCAGGGTACCACTGAAGCTTTCTTT. It is translated as CASSFQGTTEAFF.

This clonotype was seen a handful of times. The chain employs TRBV5-5 and TRBJ1-5; perhaps TRBD1 as D (5 bases). This CDR3 contains 14 residues. Looked up from germline, CDR1 is SGHKS and CDR2 is YYEKEE (reference sequence). V was shortened by 0 bases and J by 2 bases, with 6 bases between the two germline ends. The CDR3 spells CASSLEQGNQPQHF. In DNA, the CDR3 is TGTGCCAGCAGCTTGGAACAGGGCAATCAGCCCCAGCATTTT.

This clonotype was seen repeatedly, ten times or more. The chain uses TRBV20-1 and TRBJ2-7, with 12 bases matching TRBD2. This CDR3 is built from 14 residues. The germline V gene has CDR1 DFQATT and CDR2 SNEGSKA (reference sequence). V dropped 6 bases and J dropped 3; count of bases not matched to a gene: 6. As DNA, the CDR3 is TGCAGTGCGACGACTAGCGGGAGAGGCTACGAGCAGTACTTC. This sequence encodes CSATTSGRGYEQYF.

This chain links TRBV7-8 with TRBJ1-5; D not resolved. This CDR3 has 14 amino acids. Germline V gene sequence: CDR1 SGHVS, CDR2 FQNEAQ. Trimming shortened V by 1 base and J by 3 bases, and 7 bases separated the two germline ends. For the CDR3, the DNA is TGTGCCAGCAGCTTAGTTTTGGACAATCAGCCCCAGCATTTT. As protein: CASSLVLDNQPQHF.

This clonotype was seen repeatedly, ten times or more. This chain connects TRBV12-3 or TRBV12-4 to TRBJ1-1, with D tentatively TRBD1 (5 bases). The V and J ends lost 5 bases and 7 bases respectively, with 14 bases between them. The CDR3 is 13 amino acids. The CDR3 DNA is TGTGCCAGCAGTCCTGGACAAGGGGTTGAAGCTTTCTTT. Translating it yields CASSPGQGVEAFF.

This clonotype was seen just once. It may be a read error: a sequence one base away is much more abundant. V gene TRBV5-1 combines with J gene TRBJ1-2; D is possibly TRBD1 (5 bases). This CDR3 spans 14 amino acids. Per germline, CDR1 SGHRS and CDR2 YFSETQ. Trimming pared 3 bases from V and 3 bases from J, leaving 12 bases between. DNA for the CDR3: TGCGCCAGCAGCTCACCCGGGACCGACTATGGCTACACCTTC. It translates to CASSSPGTDYGYTF.

The chain recombines TRBV28 with TRBJ1-1; D unresolved. Germline assignment: CDR1 MDHEN and CDR2 SYDVKM. Trimming cost V 8 bases and J 9 bases, with 16 bases left between them. The CDR3 length is 12 residues. The CDR3 region is CASGWQENKAFF. The CDR3 DNA follows: TGTGCCAGCGGCTGGCAAGAGAACAAAGCTTTCTTT. Together with reference TRBV28 and TRBJ1-1, the CDR3 gives the full variable domain: DVKVTQSSRYLVKRTGEKVFLECVQDMDHENMFWYRQDPGLGLRLIYFSYDVKMKEKGDIPEGYSVSREKKERFSLILESASTNQTSMYLCASGWQENKAFFGQGTRLTVV.

The V call is TRBV12-3 or TRBV12-4, the J call TRBJ2-1; 8 bases align to TRBD2. J was trimmed by 9 bases and V by 0 bases; bases with no gene match: 7. This CDR3 contains 15 residues. The CDR3 DNA is TGTGCCAGCAGTTTAGCCGGGGGGGCCCGGGGTGAGCAGTTCTTC. Amino acids: CASSLAGGARGEQFF.

This chain connects TRBV19 to TRBJ1-5; TRBD1 agrees at 8 bases. This CDR3 is 14 amino acids long. V was clipped by 2 bases and J by 7 bases; unmatched bases: 4. The germline gives CDR1 LNHDA, CDR2 SQIVND (reference sequence). The CDR3 nucleotides read TGTGCCAGTAGTATACAGGGGGCGAGGCAGCCCCAGCATTTT. Its translation: CASSIQGARQPQHF.

On this clonotype itself: This may come from a read error, since a much larger clone is one base off. The CDR3 DNA follows: TGTGCCACCAGCAGAGGTATGACAACTAATGAAAAACTGTTTTTT. Residues: CATSRGMTTNEKLFF. The V and J genes are TRBV15 and TRBJ1-4; D is unclear. The CDR3 has 15 residues. From germline, CDR1 is LNHNV and CDR2 YYDKDF (reference sequence). V was trimmed by 1 base and J by 0 bases, leaving 6 bases between them.

The V gene is TRBV4-2, the J gene TRBJ1-6, with D hard to call. This CDR3 has 16 amino acids. Germline V gene sequence: CDR1 LGHNA, CDR2 YNFKEQ. V lost 0 bases to trimming and J lost 6 bases, with 12 bases between them. The CDR3 protein is CASSQDQQRLNSPLHF. The CDR3 region has the DNA TGTGCCAGCAGCCAAGATCAGCAGCGCCTTAATTCACCCCTCCACTTT.

Details on this clonotype: The junction and the germline gene differ at one end; a read error may be behind it. The chain is built from TRBV7-9 and TRBJ1-2; tentative D call: TRBD1 (5 bases). The germline V gene encodes CDR1 SEHNR and CDR2 FQNEAQ (reference sequence). This CDR3 comprises 13 residues. The CDR3 loop reads CASSLTGNYGYAF. The DNA for the CDR3 is TGTGCCAGCAGCTTAACAGGAAACTATGGCTACGCCTTC. The full variable domain, rest sourced from reference TRBV7-9 and TRBJ1-2, is DTGVSQNPRHKITKRGQNVTFRCDPISEHNRLYWYRQTLGQGPEFLTYFQNEAQLEKSRLLSDRFSAERPKGSFSTLEIQRTEQGDSAMYLCASSLTGNYGYAFGSGTRLTVV.

This clonotype was recorded at least ten times. The chain has TRBV7-2 and TRBJ1-2, with D possibly matching TRBD1 (6 bases). CDR1 and CDR2 from the germline V gene are SGHTA and FQGNSA. V was shortened by 5 bases and J by 2 bases, with 12 bases between the two germline ends. The CDR3 is 14 amino acids. The DNA for the CDR3 is TGTGCCAGCAGCCCACAGGGAACCAACTATGGCTACACCTTC. Translating it yields CASSPQGTNYGYTF. Looking up the rest from reference TRBV7-2 and TRBJ1-2 gives the full variable domain: GAGVSQSPSNKVTEKGKDVELRCDPISGHTALYWYRQSLGQGLEFLIYFQGNSAPDKSGLPSDRFSAERTGGSVSTLTIQRTQQEDSAVYLCASSPQGTNYGYTFGSGTRLTVV.

In this sample, this clonotype turned up many times. An end of the junction differs from the germline gene, which may be a read error. The chain employs TRBV7-8 and TRBJ2-7, with D possibly being TRBD1 (6 bases). The CDR3 totals 13 residues. The germline V gene encodes CDR1 SGHVS and CDR2 FQNEAQ. CDR3 sequence (DNA): TGTGCCAGCAGCTTGGGGGCAAACTACGAGCAGCACTTC. It codes for CASSLGANYEQHF.

In its sample, this clonotype was seen many times. The chain carries TRBV29-1 and TRBJ1-2; tentative D call: TRBD1 (6 bases). The CDR3 runs 14 residues. The germline CDR1 and CDR2 sequences are SQVTM and ANQGSEA. Between the trimmed V and J ends, which lost 7 bases and 3 bases, there was a span of 18 bases. Here the CDR3 DNA reads TGCAGCGCCCCGGGACAAGTAGGGCACTATGGCTACACCTTC. Translating it yields CSAPGQVGHYGYTF. Variable domain in full (rest from reference TRBV29-1 and TRBJ1-2): SAVISQKPSRDICQRGTSLTIQCQVDSQVTMMFWYRQQPGQSLTLIATANQGSEATYESGFVIDKFPISRPNLTFSTLTVSNMSPEDSSIYLCSAPGQVGHYGYTFGSGTRLTVV.

The DNA of the CDR3 is TGCAGTGCTAGACCCACGGGACAGGGGACCAACAATGAGCAGTTCTTC. It encodes CSARPTGQGTNNEQFF. The chain combines TRBV20-1 with TRBJ2-1; 10 bases are shared with TRBD1. The CDR3 contains 16 residues. Per the germline V gene, CDR1 is DFQATT and CDR2 is SNEGSKA (reference sequence). V shed 2 bases and J 5 bases; nucleotides not matched to a gene: 9.